These T cell receptor beta chains were read from a single sample in a study of blood T cell repertoires in COVID-19. Profiled with immunoSEQ multiplex PCR; TCRdb holds only in-frame clones, not every one. Of approximately 100,000 clones in the sample, around 90% are singletons; the top ten hold about 3.5%. Sequenced: peripheral blood. Receptor source: a woman aged 55-69 years with acute or convalescent COVID-19. The CDR3 runs from the conserved cysteine through the conserved F or W. Fields, in order: V gene, D gene, J gene, clone size, CDR3 DNA, CDR3 protein. The D gene is left open where the match is weak. The size field is filled for only some rows; it gives once, few, many or a size class.

TRBV5-6	TRBD1	TRBJ1-1	.	TGTGCCAGCAGCTTGGACCACAGGGGTAGAGTAGGTCTGAACACTGAAGCTTTCTTT	CASSLDHRGRVGLNTEAFF
TRBV10-3	.	TRBJ2-3	.	TGTGCCATCAGTGAGTCGATACCGGGGTCAGGTGGCACAGATACGCAGTATTTT	CAISESIPGSGGTDTQYF
TRBV18	TRBD1	TRBJ1-5	.	TGTGCCAGCTCGACGGACACCCCAGGGGGAACTCATCAGCCCCAGCATTTT	CASSTDTPGGTHQPQHF
TRBV19	.	TRBJ1-3	.	TGTGCCAGTAGTAAGCTGAGCTCTGGAAACACCATATATTTT	CASSKLSSGNTIYF
TRBV3-1/TRBV3-2	.	TRBJ2-7	few	TGTGCCAGCAGCCAAGTAGACCACGGGGAGCAGTACTTC	CASSQVDHGEQYF
TRBV7-9	.	TRBJ1-4	.	TGTGCCAGCAGCTCCAGGCAGGGAACTAATGAAAAACTGTTTTTT	CASSSRQGTNEKLFF
TRBV19	.	TRBJ2-1	.	TGTGCCAGTAGTATAACGTGGAGCTCCTACAATGAGCAGTTCTTC	CASSITWSSYNEQFF
TRBV18	.	TRBJ2-5	.	TGTGCCAGCTCACCAGCTACAGGGATCGGCGATAAGACCCAGTACTTC	CASSPATGIGDKTQYF
TRBV7-8	TRBD2	TRBJ2-1	once	TGTGCCAGCAGCGTCCCAGGGCGGGGGTTCAATGAGCAGTTCTTC	CASSVPGRGFNEQFF
TRBV2	TRBD1	TRBJ1-2	.	TGTGCCACCAGGATACAGGGGGAATATGGCTACACCTTC	CATRIQGEYGYTF
TRBV10-2	TRBD1	TRBJ1-1	.	TGCGCCACTACAGGGGGCGGGAGCACTGAAGCTTTCTTT	CATTGGGSTEAFF
TRBV6-5	TRBD2	TRBJ2-2	.	TGTGCCAGCAGGGGACTAGCCACCGGGGAGCTGTTTTTT	CASRGLATGELFF
TRBV4-2	.	TRBJ2-2	.	TGTGCCAGCAGCCAAGAATCCGGGGTCGGGGAGCTGTTTTTT	CASSQESGVGELFF
TRBV2	TRBD1	TRBJ1-4	.	TGTGCCAGCAGTGGGACAGGGACAACTAATGAAAAACTGTTTTTT	CASSGTGTTNEKLFF
TRBV15	.	TRBJ2-2	.	TGTGCCACCAGCCCTAGCGTGGCCGGGGAGCTGTTTTTT	CATSPSVAGELFF
TRBV7-9	TRBD1	TRBJ2-2	.	TGTGCCAGCAGCACGCGTCTTAGGACAGGCGGGGAGCTGTTTTTT	CASSTRLRTGGELFF
TRBV7-9	TRBD2	TRBJ2-1	.	TGTGCCAGCAGCCCCGCTAGCGGGAGCAAGTTCTTC	CASSPASGSKFF
TRBV5-6	.	TRBJ1-3	.	TGTGCCAGCAGCCGAGAGAACACCATATATTTT	CASSRENTIYF
TRBV5-4	.	TRBJ2-5	once	TGTGCCAGCAGCTTGGTGAACGGGATGCAGGAGACCCAGTACTTC	CASSLVNGMQETQYF
TRBV28	TRBD2	TRBJ2-5	.	TGTGCCAGCAGTTCCCAAATAGCGGGCCTCCAAGAGACCCAGTACTTC	CASSSQIAGLQETQYF
TRBV6-4	TRBD1	TRBJ1-2	.	TGTGCCAGCAGCCCAACAGGGGAAAAAGGGTATGGCTACACCTTC	CASSPTGEKGYGYTF
TRBV27	.	TRBJ1-1	.	TGTGCCAGCAGTTTGAGGACAGTCGGGGCTACTGAAGCTTTCTTT	CASSLRTVGATEAFF
TRBV4-2	.	TRBJ2-1	.	TGTGCCAGCAGCCAAGGTGCTAGCCTTGAGCAGTTCTTC	CASSQGASLEQFF
TRBV19	TRBD1	TRBJ2-3	.	TGTGCCAGTAGTGCCCTCCGGGACAGGGGGCGCGCAGATACGCAGTATTTT	CASSALRDRGRADTQYF
TRBV19	.	TRBJ2-2	.	TGTGCCAGTAGGGAGGTTAGCTTCGCCGGGGAGCTGTTTTTT	CASREVSFAGELFF
TRBV10-3	.	TRBJ2-3	.	TGTGCCATCAGTGATGGGGCAAGCACAGATACGCAGTATTTT	CAISDGASTDTQYF
TRBV29-1	TRBD2	TRBJ2-5	.	TGCAGCGTTGGGCTAGCGGGAGTGTTCGAGGAGACCCAGTACTTC	CSVGLAGVFEETQYF
TRBV29-1	.	TRBJ1-2	.	TGCAGCGCCTCGGGACTCCCGACCTATGGCTACACCTTC	CSASGLPTYGYTF
TRBV7-3	.	TRBJ2-5	.	TGTGCCAGCAGCCCGACTAACACCCTCGGGGAGACCCAGTACTTC	CASSPTNTLGETQYF
TRBV9	.	TRBJ1-5	.	TGTGCCAGCAGCGTAGTTGGAGGGCGTCAGCCCCAGCATTTT	CASSVVGGRQPQHF
TRBV12-5	.	TRBJ1-5	.	TGTGCTAGTGGTTTCGGGGAAGGACAGCCCCAGCATTTT	CASGFGEGQPQHF
TRBV19	TRBD1	TRBJ1-4	.	TGTGCCAGCGCCCGACAGGGAACTAATGAAAAACTGTTTTTT	CASARQGTNEKLFF
TRBV4-2	.	TRBJ1-1	.	TGTGCCAGCAGCCAAGAGGAGGATCGTGAAGCTTTCTTT	CASSQEEDREAFF
TRBV18	TRBD2	TRBJ2-1	.	TGTGCCAGCTCACTCCTAGCGGGAGACAATGAGCAGTTCTTC	CASSLLAGDNEQFF
TRBV10-3	.	TRBJ2-7	few	TGTGCCATCGCCGGTGATTCCTACGAGCAGTACTTC	CAIAGDSYEQYF
TRBV29-1	.	TRBJ1-4	once	TGCAGCGTTGGACAGACCTCTAATGAAAAACTGTTTTTT	CSVGQTSNEKLFF
TRBV6-5	TRBD1	TRBJ1-2	.	TGTGCCAGCAGATCCCCGGGGCAGGGGGCGCAAGGCTACACCTTC	CASRSPGQGAQGYTF
TRBV11-2	TRBD1	TRBJ1-3	.	TGTGCCAGCAGCCGGGACAGGGAAACTGGAAACACCATATATTTT	CASSRDRETGNTIYF
TRBV11-2	TRBD2	TRBJ2-1	.	TGTGCCAGCAGCCCGACCGAGATAGCGGGAGTCAATGAGCAGTTCTTC	CASSPTEIAGVNEQFF
TRBV6-6	.	TRBJ1-5	.	TGTGCCAGCAGTTACTCAGCGGGAACCAATCAGCCCCAGCATTTT	CASSYSAGTNQPQHF
TRBV6-5	.	TRBJ1-1	.	TGTGCCAGCAGTCGGGAGGGGGGGCGCGGCACTGAAGCTTTCTTT	CASSREGGRGTEAFF
TRBV3-1/TRBV3-2	.	TRBJ1-1	.	TGTGCCAGCAGCCAAGCGGCGGGGGAAGCTTTCTTT	CASSQAAGEAFF
TRBV5-6	.	TRBJ2-6	.	TGTGCCAGCAGCCTCCTGGGAGGGGGAAGTGGGGCCAACGTCCTGACTTTC	CASSLLGGGSGANVLTF
TRBV2	.	TRBJ2-1	.	TGTGCCAGCAGTGTTTCCCCACCGGGGAATGAGCAGTTCTTC	CASSVSPPGNEQFF
TRBV30	.	TRBJ2-5	.	TGTGCCTGGAGTGAGGAAAGGGGCCAAGAGACCCAGTACTTC	CAWSEERGQETQYF
TRBV7-8	TRBD1	TRBJ2-7	.	TGTGCCAGCAGCTTCAGGACAGGGCCATTCTACGAGCAGTACTTC	CASSFRTGPFYEQYF
TRBV7-9	.	TRBJ2-7	.	TGTGCCAGCAGCCGACCCGACAGGACTGTCTCCTACGAGCAGTACTTC	CASSRPDRTVSYEQYF
TRBV28	.	TRBJ1-6	few	TGTGCCAGCAGTCTCCGCCCGAGATATAATTCACCCCTCCACTTT	CASSLRPRYNSPLHF
TRBV5-1	.	TRBJ2-1	.	TGCGCCAGCAGCTTGGTTGGTGCGTACAATGAGCAGTTCTTC	CASSLVGAYNEQFF
TRBV18	.	TRBJ1-3	.	TGTGCCAGCTCATCCGTGGCAGTTCTCTCTGGAAACACCATATATTTT	CASSSVAVLSGNTIYF